This is a list of T cell receptor beta chains from one sample in a study of CD8+CD57+ T cells in acquired aplastic anemia. TCRdb reprocessed the reads via MiXCR and lists one record per CDR3 protein. The table records about 130,000 distinct CDR3 sequences, 41% of them present only once. Source material: sorted CD4+, CD8+, or CD8+CD57+ T cells (not recorded which) from PBMCs. The receptor set was obtained from a human donor in good health, serving as a control. Both conserved end residues are part of each CDR3. The order of the fields is J gene, V gene, clone size, D gene, CDR3 DNA, CDR3 protein. A D gene is named only where the DNA matches it firmly. Size is stated for part of the rows, as once, few or many counts, or as a class when the clone is expanded.

J: TRBJ1-2
V: TRBV2
size: NA
D: NA
DNA: TGTGCCAGCAGTGAAGCCTACGTGGGAGGTGGCTACACCTTC
CDR3: CASSEAYVGGGYTF

J: TRBJ2-7
V: TRBV24-1
size: NA
D: NA
DNA: TGTGCCACCAGTGAACAGAGTCATTACGAGCAGTACTTC
CDR3: CATSEQSHYEQYF

J: TRBJ1-6
V: TRBV7-8
size: NA
D: NA
DNA: TGTGCCAGCAGTGATGCACCCCTCCACTTT
CDR3: CASSDAPLHF

J: TRBJ2-1
V: TRBV12-3/TRBV12-4
size: many
D: TRBD2
DNA: TGTGCCAGCAGTTTAAGGGAGGGACGTGGTGAGCAGTTCTTC
CDR3: CASSLREGRGEQFF

J: TRBJ1-2
V: TRBV7-9
size: many
D: NA
DNA: TGTGCCAGCAGCCCAGGGCGGGGGGCAACTTTTAACTATGGCTACACCTTC
CDR3: CASSPGRGATFNYGYTF

J: TRBJ1-2
V: TRBV3-1
size: many
D: NA
DNA: TGTGCCAGCAGCCAAGGCGGGACAAGTGGCTACACCTTC
CDR3: CASSQGGTSGYTF

J: TRBJ2-1
V: TRBV20-1
size: many
D: NA
DNA: TGCAGTGCTAGAGGACAGCCCTCCTACAATGAGCAGTTCTTC
CDR3: CSARGQPSYNEQFF

J: TRBJ2-3
V: TRBV19
size: many
D: TRBD1
DNA: TGTGCCAGTAGTGACAGGGGGCAAACAGATACGCAGTATTTT
CDR3: CASSDRGQTDTQYF

J: TRBJ1-2
V: TRBV6-1
size: many
D: NA
DNA: TGTGCCAGCAGAACTCAACAGGGCGTCTATGGCTACACCTTC
CDR3: CASRTQQGVYGYTF

J: TRBJ1-2
V: TRBV29-1
size: NA
D: TRBD1
DNA: TGCAGCGTTGAAGGGGGGACAGGGGGCGGCTACACCTTC
CDR3: CSVEGGTGGGYTF